This T cell receptor beta chain was recovered during a study of CD8+ T cells in alopecia areata (dated 2018 in TCRdb). Some background on the complete study: The treated patients, all with moderate-to-severe alopecia areata, were enrolled in an open-label pilot trial of oral tofacitinib given at 5 to 10 mg twice daily. Patients on tofacitinib were biopsied at baseline and after 4 and 24 weeks of treatment, and several of the patients also had a later scalp biopsy. The SALT score, which quantifies the percentage of affected scalp surface area, was used to measure disease severity in treated patients. Clonality in the scalp was compared among normal scalp (n=4), patchy alopecia areata scalp (n=8), and alopecia totalis/universalis scalp (n=8). Human TCRbeta sequencing covered scalp tissue and sorted CD4+ and CD8+ peripheral blood T cells from patchy and totalis/universalis alopecia areata patients and healthy controls. The RNA source kit depended on sample type: the PAXgene miRNA kit for fixed scalp, the miRNeasy kit for PBMCs, and the RNeasy kit for mouse skin. The study used high-throughput TCRbeta sequencing to examine T cell clonal expansion in alopecia areata, in both the C3H/HeJ mouse model and human patients. TCRbeta CDR3 regions were amplified by immunoSEQ multiplex PCR using 35 Vbeta forward and 13 Jbeta reverse primers. Tofacitinib was given for 6 to 18 months, followed by 6 months of follow-up off drug to assess delayed response and recurrence.

In regard to this clone: Its target antigen remains unknown. Within one base of it there is no much larger clone, and no base qualities were kept.

The intended sense of this specimen's time point label: around 22 weeks on oral tofacitinib. The treatment or condition label corresponds to: oral pan-JAK inhibitor, 5-10 mg twice daily. Lesional scalp punch biopsies and peripheral blood were obtained from alopecia areata patients. PBMCs were isolated by density centrifugation and stained for CD3, CD4 and CD8, after which CD4+ and CD8+ T cells were sorted on a FACSAria. Findings and caveats that apply to the study as a whole: The treated cohort was small, with a single nonresponder, so links between baseline CD8+ expansion and response need larger studies. TCR sequences shared between patients were less clear than in mice, possibly partly because of HLA diversity in the patient population. With tofacitinib, both scalp clonality and the number of expanded CD8+ clones among the top 100 scalp clones went down significantly. Many expanded lesional clones were found to persist in scalp and blood during tofacitinib treatment, and relapse after treatment cessation may be partly explained by this persistence. Unlike mouse skin, where gammadelta T cells dominate, normal human skin contains resident alphabeta T cells that get sequenced too, which complicates analysis of the scalp TCR repertoire. Compared with normal scalp, lesional scalp had higher clonality and more expanded CD8+ clones, particularly in alopecia totalis/universalis, a pattern that suggests antigenic drive.

The junction shows trimming of 3 bases on V and 5 bases on J, and the gene matches do not reach 4 bases of it. As encoded in the germline V gene (reference sequence), CDR1 is LNHNV while CDR2 is YYDKDF. From the cysteine through the phenylalanine, the CDR3 covers 14 amino acids. Just the 42-base CDR3 DNA is kept, in frame starting at base 1. Library prep was done by the immunoSEQ multiplex PCR assay. RNA was extracted from all samples and reverse transcribed into cDNA as template for TCR sequencing. SuperScript III was used to make first-strand cDNA, primed with a 2:1 mix of oligo-dT and random hexamers. A synthetic immune receptor repertoire was used to gauge amplification bias, and whatever bias remained was removed computationally. On the authors' methods: Raw reads were preprocessed for error removal, and CDR3 was defined according to IMGT conventions as running from the conserved cysteine to phenylalanine. To get clonality, Shannon entropy was normalized by log2 of the number of productive unique TCRs and the result was subtracted from 1. CD4 or CD8 identity of scalp clones was inferred by cross-referencing scalp TCRbeta sequences with sorted blood CD4 and CD8 repertoires. This is the immuneACCESS table as TCRdb keeps it, with only in-frame sequences that have V and J called. A part of the clones is gone; compared with another copy, unresolved V genes explain less than half, and the rest is unexplained. V and J calls plus clone size are reproduced from that table; the DNA served to infer D and trimming. This sample is represented by about 120,000 clones; roughly three fifths of them were singletons. Of the sample, 3% to 4% is held by the ten largest clones.

The V and J segments used are TRBV15 and TRBJ2-5; 9 bases in the middle match TRBD2. The clonotype originates from a human donor with alopecia areata. This sample comprised CD4+ T cells sorted from blood, obtained at week 24, from a patient treated with tofacitinib. The DNA sequence is TGTGCCACCAGCAGGGTAGCGGGGGAGGAGACCCAGTACTTC. This sequence encodes CATSRVAGEETQYF.